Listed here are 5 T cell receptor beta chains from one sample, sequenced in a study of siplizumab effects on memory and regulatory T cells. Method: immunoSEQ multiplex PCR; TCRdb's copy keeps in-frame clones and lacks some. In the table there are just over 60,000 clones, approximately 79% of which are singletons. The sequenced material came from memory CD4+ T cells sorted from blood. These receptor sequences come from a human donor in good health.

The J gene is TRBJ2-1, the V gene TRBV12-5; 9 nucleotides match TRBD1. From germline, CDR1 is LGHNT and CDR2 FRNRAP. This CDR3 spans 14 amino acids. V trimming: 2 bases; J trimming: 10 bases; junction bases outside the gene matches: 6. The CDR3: CASGLSTGGMEQFF. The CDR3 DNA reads TGTGCTAGTGGTTTGTCGACAGGGGGGATGGAGCAGTTCTTC. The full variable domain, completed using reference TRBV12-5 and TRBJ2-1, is DARVTQTPRHKVTEMGQEVTMRCQPILGHNTVFWYRQTMMQGLELLAYFRNRAPLDDSGMPKDRFSAEMPDATLATLKIQPSEPRDSAVYFCASGLSTGGMEQFFGPGTRLTVL.

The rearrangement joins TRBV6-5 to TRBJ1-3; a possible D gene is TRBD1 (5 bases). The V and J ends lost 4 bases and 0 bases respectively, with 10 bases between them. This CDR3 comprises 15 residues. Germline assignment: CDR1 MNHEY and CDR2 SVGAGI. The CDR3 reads CASSSGPISGNTIYF. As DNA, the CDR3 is TGTGCCAGCAGTTCGGGACCGATCTCTGGAAACACCATATATTTT.

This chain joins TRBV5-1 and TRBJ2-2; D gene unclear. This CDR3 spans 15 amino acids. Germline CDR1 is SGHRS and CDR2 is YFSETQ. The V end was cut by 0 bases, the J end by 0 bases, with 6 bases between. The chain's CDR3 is CASSLDSPNTGELFF. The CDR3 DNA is TGCGCCAGCAGCTTGGACAGTCCGAACACCGGGGAGCTGTTTTTT.

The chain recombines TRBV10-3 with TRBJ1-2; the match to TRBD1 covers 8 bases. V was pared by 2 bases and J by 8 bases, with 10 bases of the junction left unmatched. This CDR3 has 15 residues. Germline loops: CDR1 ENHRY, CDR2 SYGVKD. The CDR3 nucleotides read TGTGCCATCAGTGAGAGAGCGGAACAGGGGGGCGGCTACACCTTC. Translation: CAISERAEQGGGYTF.

The CDR3 region is CASSSSQQETQYF. The CDR3 coding sequence is TGTGCCAGCAGCTCCAGTCAGCAAGAGACCCAGTACTTC. The chain recombines TRBV7-9 with TRBJ2-5, with D uncertain. V lost 4 bases and J lost 2, with 8 bases in between. Germline CDR1 and CDR2: SEHNR and FQNEAQ (reference sequence). The CDR3 has 13 residues.